A selection of T cell receptor beta chains follows, all from one sample in a study of molecular identifiers for immune sequencing clone quantification. TCRdb used MiXCR to reprocess the PCR reads, holding one entry per CDR3 protein. The top ten clones hold roughly 0.81% of a sample with about half a million distinct CDR3 sequences, around 21% of them seen once. Sequencing was performed on naive CD8+ T cells from blood, with Jurkat cell RNA spiked in. These receptors were taken from a human donor in good health. Some libraries in this study had Jurkat cell RNA spiked in. Each CDR3 is given with its conserved first and last residue. D genes are given only for firm matches. Part of the rows lack a size; the others show once, few, many or a class for expanded clones.

v_call: TRBV5-6
j_call: TRBJ2-7
clone_size: many
d_call: .
cdr3_nt: TGTGCCAGCAGCTTGTCGACAGGGAGGCTGTACGAGCAGTACTTC
cdr3_aa: CASSLSTGRLYEQYF

v_call: TRBV13
j_call: TRBJ2-7
clone_size: .
d_call: .
cdr3_nt: TGTGCCAGCAGCTACATAGACGCCCCCTACGAGCAGTACTTC
cdr3_aa: CASSYIDAPYEQYF

v_call: TRBV28
j_call: TRBJ1-3
clone_size: .
d_call: .
cdr3_nt: TGTGCCAGCAGTTTCCAGAGCTCTGGAAACACCATATATTTT
cdr3_aa: CASSFQSSGNTIYF

v_call: TRBV4-3
j_call: TRBJ2-7
clone_size: many
d_call: TRBD2
cdr3_nt: TGCGCCAGCAGCCAAACCCTCGGGAGGGCATTGGGGGAGCAGTACTTC
cdr3_aa: CASSQTLGRALGEQYF

v_call: TRBV2
j_call: TRBJ2-6
clone_size: many
d_call: .
cdr3_nt: TGTGCCAGCAGTGAAGAGGGTACGCTCTTTGGGGCCAACGTCCTGACTTTC
cdr3_aa: CASSEEGTLFGANVLTF

v_call: TRBV10-3
j_call: TRBJ2-7
clone_size: .
d_call: TRBD2
cdr3_nt: TGTGCCATCAGTGATTGGGAGGGTACGGGCTACGAGCAGTACTTC
cdr3_aa: CAISDWEGTGYEQYF

v_call: TRBV12-3/TRBV12-4
j_call: TRBJ2-3
clone_size: few
d_call: .
cdr3_nt: TGTGCCAGCAGTTTTCCAGACACAGATACGCAGTATTTT
cdr3_aa: CASSFPDTDTQYF

v_call: TRBV7-9
j_call: TRBJ1-1
clone_size: .
d_call: .
cdr3_nt: TGTGCCAGCAGCTTGCCGGTAGGGAGAGACACTGAAGCTTTCTTT
cdr3_aa: CASSLPVGRDTEAFF

v_call: TRBV5-6
j_call: TRBJ2-6
clone_size: few
d_call: .
cdr3_nt: TGTGCCAGCAGCGAACCATTGAATACTGGGGCCAACGTCCTGACTTTC
cdr3_aa: CASSEPLNTGANVLTF

v_call: TRBV27
j_call: TRBJ2-3
clone_size: many
d_call: .
cdr3_nt: TGTGCCAGCAGTTTTGTCGCTGGCACAGATACGCAGTATTTT
cdr3_aa: CASSFVAGTDTQYF

v_call: TRBV6-5
j_call: TRBJ1-1
clone_size: .
d_call: TRBD1
cdr3_nt: TGTGCCAGCAGTTACCTAACAGGGGGCCGGGACACTGAAGCTTTCTTT
cdr3_aa: CASSYLTGGRDTEAFF

v_call: TRBV2
j_call: TRBJ2-7
clone_size: few
d_call: .
cdr3_nt: TGTGCCAGCACCCCCGTGGGGACCAAGTCCTACGAGCAGTACTTC
cdr3_aa: CASTPVGTKSYEQYF

v_call: TRBV9
j_call: TRBJ1-5
clone_size: few
d_call: TRBD1
cdr3_nt: TGTGCCAGCAGCGGCGGGACAGCGGGCAATCAGCCCCAGCATTTT
cdr3_aa: CASSGGTAGNQPQHF

v_call: TRBV7-9
j_call: TRBJ1-4
clone_size: many
d_call: TRBD1
cdr3_nt: TGTGCCAGCAGCTCCGCGACAGGGGGCCGTGAAAAACTGTTTTTT
cdr3_aa: CASSSATGGREKLFF

v_call: TRBV7-9
j_call: TRBJ2-7
clone_size: few
d_call: .
cdr3_nt: TGTGCCAGCAGCCCTCGACAGCCCTACGAGCAGTACTTC
cdr3_aa: CASSPRQPYEQYF

v_call: TRBV10-3
j_call: TRBJ1-1
clone_size: once
d_call: .
cdr3_nt: TGTGCCATCAGTGACACCGTGGCCCTGAACACTGAAGCTTTCTTT
cdr3_aa: CAISDTVALNTEAFF

v_call: TRBV6-5
j_call: TRBJ2-1
clone_size: .
d_call: .
cdr3_nt: TGTGCCAGCAGTTACTCGTCCCAGGACTACAATGAGCAGTTCTTC
cdr3_aa: CASSYSSQDYNEQFF

v_call: TRBV20-1
j_call: TRBJ2-5
clone_size: many
d_call: TRBD1
cdr3_nt: TGCAGTGCTAAGGGGACAGCGAGGGGTCATCGACAAGAGACCCAGTACTTC
cdr3_aa: CSAKGTARGHRQETQYF

v_call: TRBV7-9
j_call: TRBJ2-5
clone_size: few
d_call: .
cdr3_nt: TGTGCCAGCAGCTCCCCGGAAATTGAGACCCAGTACTTC
cdr3_aa: CASSSPEIETQYF

v_call: TRBV6-1
j_call: TRBJ2-3
clone_size: .
d_call: .
cdr3_nt: TGTGCCAGCAGTGAACGGGCGGGATACGGCACAGATACGCAGTATTTT
cdr3_aa: CASSERAGYGTDTQYF

v_call: TRBV4-3
j_call: TRBJ2-3
clone_size: many
d_call: .
cdr3_nt: TGCGCCAGCAGCCCGACCCTCTTACAGGCTTGGAGCACAGATACGCAGTATTTT
cdr3_aa: CASSPTLLQAWSTDTQYF

v_call: TRBV14
j_call: TRBJ2-3
clone_size: many
d_call: TRBD2
cdr3_nt: TGTGCCAGCAGACGTAGCGGGGGGGTCACAGATACGCAGTATTTT
cdr3_aa: CASRRSGGVTDTQYF

v_call: TRBV20-1
j_call: TRBJ2-1
clone_size: .
d_call: .
cdr3_nt: TGCAGTGCTCCACAACCGACTAGACAGTTATACGGGGAGCAGTTCTTC
cdr3_aa: CSAPQPTRQLYGEQFF

v_call: TRBV29-1
j_call: TRBJ2-1
clone_size: many
d_call: TRBD1
cdr3_nt: TGCAGCGTTGATGGATGGGACAGGGTAGCAAGCGGAGCCTACAATGAGCAGTTCTTC
cdr3_aa: CSVDGWDRVASGAYNEQFF

v_call: TRBV7-9
j_call: TRBJ2-5
clone_size: .
d_call: .
cdr3_nt: TGTGCCAGCAGCTTAGTTCCCAACCAAGAGACCCAGTACTTC
cdr3_aa: CASSLVPNQETQYF

v_call: TRBV18
j_call: TRBJ2-3
clone_size: .
d_call: .
cdr3_nt: TGTGCCAGCTCACCACCCAGGGCAAAAAGGAAAGAGGTGACAGATACGCAGTATTTT
cdr3_aa: CASSPPRAKRKEVTDTQYF

v_call: TRBV2
j_call: TRBJ2-4
clone_size: few
d_call: TRBD1
cdr3_nt: TGTGCCAGCAGTTTCGACGGACAGGCCATTAAAAACATTCAGTACTTC
cdr3_aa: CASSFDGQAIKNIQYF

v_call: TRBV13
j_call: TRBJ1-1
clone_size: few
d_call: .
cdr3_nt: TGTGCCAGCAGCTTTAATATGATTATGAACACTGAAGCTTTCTTT
cdr3_aa: CASSFNMIMNTEAFF

v_call: TRBV24-1
j_call: TRBJ2-1
clone_size: many
d_call: .
cdr3_nt: TGTGCCACCTCCGGGACTGGTGGGGGTGAGCAGTTCTTC
cdr3_aa: CATSGTGGGEQFF

v_call: TRBV19
j_call: TRBJ2-3
clone_size: few
d_call: TRBD1
cdr3_nt: TGTGCCAGTAGTATCTGGGCAGGGGGCTTGGAAGATACGCAGTATTTT
cdr3_aa: CASSIWAGGLEDTQYF

v_call: TRBV6-2/TRBV6-3
j_call: TRBJ2-3
clone_size: many
d_call: .
cdr3_nt: TGTGCCAGCGAGAGGGCCCACACAGATACGCAGTATTTT
cdr3_aa: CASERAHTDTQYF

v_call: TRBV7-2
j_call: TRBJ1-1
clone_size: few
d_call: .
cdr3_nt: TGTGCCAGCAGGCCAAGACAGCTACCTGAAGACACTGAAGCTTTCTTT
cdr3_aa: CASRPRQLPEDTEAFF

v_call: TRBV27
j_call: TRBJ2-1
clone_size: once
d_call: .
cdr3_nt: TGTGCCAGCAAAATGTCAGTACGGGAAAAGCAGTTCTTC
cdr3_aa: CASKMSVREKQFF

v_call: TRBV5-6
j_call: TRBJ1-6
clone_size: .
d_call: TRBD1
cdr3_nt: TGTGCCAGCAGCTGGTCTGACAGGGTTTATTCACCCCTCCACTTT
cdr3_aa: CASSWSDRVYSPLHF

v_call: TRBV9
j_call: TRBJ2-3
clone_size: .
d_call: .
cdr3_nt: TGTGCCAGCAGCGGAGCAGGGTCCGCAGATACGCAGTATTTT
cdr3_aa: CASSGAGSADTQYF

v_call: TRBV10-1
j_call: TRBJ2-5
clone_size: .
d_call: .
cdr3_nt: TGCGCCAGCAGTGACAACGACCAAGAGACCCAGTACTTC
cdr3_aa: CASSDNDQETQYF

v_call: TRBV7-9
j_call: TRBJ2-5
clone_size: many
d_call: .
cdr3_nt: TGTGCCAGCAGCACACTTACGACCGACGGGTTCCAGTACTTC
cdr3_aa: CASSTLTTDGFQYF

v_call: TRBV9
j_call: TRBJ2-1
clone_size: few
d_call: .
cdr3_nt: TGTGCCAGCAGCGACCCAGCCGGAAGCTCCTACAATGAGCAGTTCTTC
cdr3_aa: CASSDPAGSSYNEQFF

v_call: TRBV4-3
j_call: TRBJ2-7
clone_size: many
d_call: .
cdr3_nt: TGCGCCAGCAGCCAAGGTCTAACGGGCGAGCAGTACTTC
cdr3_aa: CASSQGLTGEQYF

v_call: TRBV7-2
j_call: TRBJ2-5
clone_size: .
d_call: TRBD2
cdr3_nt: TGTGCCAGCAGCTTAGTTGGGGGACTAAAAGAGACCCAGTACTTC
cdr3_aa: CASSLVGGLKETQYF

v_call: TRBV28
j_call: TRBJ2-5
clone_size: .
d_call: TRBD1
cdr3_nt: TGTGCCAGCATGGGACAGTCTCGAGAGACCCAGTACTTC
cdr3_aa: CASMGQSRETQYF

v_call: TRBV4-3
j_call: TRBJ2-7
clone_size: once
d_call: TRBD2
cdr3_nt: TGCGCCAGCAGCCAAGATGCACGGGGGGCCTACGAGCAGTACTTC
cdr3_aa: CASSQDARGAYEQYF

v_call: TRBV6-5
j_call: TRBJ2-5
clone_size: many
d_call: TRBD2
cdr3_nt: TGTGCCAGCAGCCGCGGCCAACTAGCGGGAGTCGGGGAGACCCAGTACTTC
cdr3_aa: CASSRGQLAGVGETQYF

v_call: TRBV20-1
j_call: TRBJ2-2
clone_size: .
d_call: .
cdr3_nt: TGCAGTGCTAGCCGTCGCGCCGGGGAGCTGTTTTTT
cdr3_aa: CSASRRAGELFF

v_call: TRBV10-2
j_call: TRBJ1-1
clone_size: many
d_call: .
cdr3_nt: TGCGCCAGCAGTGTGTCCCCGAACACTGAAGCTTTCTTT
cdr3_aa: CASSVSPNTEAFF

v_call: TRBV27
j_call: TRBJ2-7
clone_size: many
d_call: .
cdr3_nt: TGTGCCAGCCAAGGGCCGGGGCCCGGCACCTACGAGCAGTACTTC
cdr3_aa: CASQGPGPGTYEQYF

v_call: TRBV2
j_call: TRBJ1-2
clone_size: many
d_call: .
cdr3_nt: TGTGCCAACTTAGAGACACAAGATTACTATGGCTACACCTTC
cdr3_aa: CANLETQDYYGYTF

v_call: TRBV14
j_call: TRBJ1-4
clone_size: many
d_call: .
cdr3_nt: TGTGCCAGCAGCCAAGATGTGACAGGACGAACTGAAAAACTGTTTTTT
cdr3_aa: CASSQDVTGRTEKLFF

v_call: TRBV11-2
j_call: TRBJ1-5
clone_size: .
d_call: .
cdr3_nt: TGTGCCAGCAGCTTAGAAGCGGGGGGGTGGATTGGGGATACGCAGCATTTT
cdr3_aa: CASSLEAGGWIGDTQHF

v_call: TRBV4-3
j_call: TRBJ2-7
clone_size: few
d_call: .
cdr3_nt: TGCGCCAGCAGCCAAGGATCTGCGGGTGGGTCCTACGAGCAGTACTTC
cdr3_aa: CASSQGSAGGSYEQYF

v_call: TRBV4-3
j_call: TRBJ2-3
clone_size: .
d_call: .
cdr3_nt: TGCGCCAGCAGCCAAGACTCTCGAGTGGATACGCAGTATTTT
cdr3_aa: CASSQDSRVDTQYF

v_call: TRBV7-9
j_call: TRBJ2-1
clone_size: .
d_call: .
cdr3_nt: TGTGCCAGCAGCTCGCTCCCCCGACCCTACAATGAGCAGTTCTTC
cdr3_aa: CASSSLPRPYNEQFF

v_call: TRBV6-2/TRBV6-3
j_call: TRBJ2-5
clone_size: .
d_call: TRBD1
cdr3_nt: TGTGCCAGCAGTTACTCGATGACAGAGGGGGCGCGAATATTCGAGACCCAGTGCTTC
cdr3_aa: CASSYSMTEGARIFETQCF

v_call: TRBV19
j_call: TRBJ1-1
clone_size: few
d_call: .
cdr3_nt: TGTGCCAGTAGTATGGTGACGGGTATGAACACTGAAGCTTTCTTT
cdr3_aa: CASSMVTGMNTEAFF